This TCR beta chain was sequenced during a study of blood T cell repertoires in COVID-19. The method was immunoSEQ multiplex PCR; TCRdb's version includes in-frame clones alone and lacks a portion of them. Among 150,000 or so clones, roughly 88% were seen once, and the ten largest hold around a tenth. V shed 8 bases, J shed 7 bases, and the junction held 14 bases outside the gene matches. The germline gives CDR1 MDHEN, CDR2 SYDVKM. The CDR3 spans 14 residues. The TCR sequence derives from a man in his fifties with acute or convalescent COVID-19. Source material: peripheral blood. The rearrangement links TRBV28 to TRBJ2-7; TRBD2 matches at 7 bases. The CDR3 DNA reads as TGTGCCAGCCGCCTCCTAGCGGAGTCCTGGGAGCAGTACTTC. As protein: CASRLLAESWEQYF.